This TCR beta chain comes out of a study of shared clonotypes between healthy human individuals. CDR3 size: 12 residues. Germline CDR1 and CDR2: MNHEY and SMNVEV (reference sequence). Trimming left V 8 bases short and J 3 bases short, with 11 bases between. In regard to this clone: What it recognizes is unknown.

Study outcomes and limitations: A handful of donors shared approximately 5% of their naive CD4 clonotypes. Memory subsets generally showed lower estimated richness than naive subsets.

It was CD45RO-negative cells, positively selected for CCR7, that made up naive CD8 cells, with terminally differentiated effector memory CD45RA+ cells excluded. HIV-negative, healthy adults without recent acute infections or vaccinations were the donors. Libraries were prepared by immunoSEQ multiplex PCR; TCRdb keeps only in-frame clonotypes and omits some of them. In the table there are about 580,000 clones, 98% of which are singletons. The gene calls are TRBV27 and TRBJ2-7; possible D gene TRBD2, 5 bases. The receptor was derived from a young man in good health. Material: naive CD8+ T cells sorted from blood. The chain's CDR3 is CASATGNYEQYF. CDR3 DNA sequence: TGTGCCAGCGCTACGGGAAACTACGAGCAGTACTTC.